The TCR beta chain described here comes from a study of shared clonotypes between healthy human individuals (dated by TCRdb to 2019 to 2021). Background on the whole study: The cohort included a few men and a couple of women between 18 and 49 years of age. For each donor, CD4 naive and CD4 memory were each given three plates, CD8 naive was given two plates, and CD8 memory was given one plate. The study deeply sequenced blood TCR repertoires of about 5 healthy adults to estimate repertoire size and the extent of clonotype sharing between individuals. Libraries were prepared and TCR repertoires were sequenced by different laboratories using diverse techniques, in order to increase sequencing depth and limit assay-specific biases. Between about 0.8 and 9 billion PBMCs per donor were obtained by leukapheresis. General conclusions and limits of the study: Incomplete sequencing was indicated by rarefaction of sorted-subset datasets, despite the large sequencing depth. Higher generation probabilities were observed for clonotypes shared by all four sorted-subset donors than for non-shared clonotypes. Sampling was restricted to blood, and TCR repertoires in tissue are likely to differ from TCR repertoires in blood. Pairwise subsampling indicated that sequencing depth was expected to affect the degree of clonotype sharing among donors. When four donors were compared, the shared fraction of clonotypes was roughly 4.8% for naive CD4, roughly 3.4% for naive CD8, more than 2% for memory CD4, and 0.35% to 0.5% for memory CD8. Naive subsets generally had larger estimated clonotype richness than memory subsets did. Because the study included only a small number of donors, the genetic and exposure-history diversity represented was limited.

The donors were healthy, HIV-negative adults who had no recently reported acute infections or vaccinations. All donors were Caucasian adults living in Nashville, Tennessee, USA. CD4+ T cells were enriched through magnetic negative selection, after which naive cells were positively selected on CD45RA and the remaining negative fraction served as the memory subset. After blood collection by leukapheresis, PBMCs were isolated using Ficoll-Histopaque density gradient centrifugation and then cryopreserved in the vapor phase of liquid nitrogen. Analytical flow cytometry was used to check the purity and quantity of each magnetically sorted T cell population. Genomic DNA was isolated from every sorted fraction and measured by UV absorbance on a Nanodrop 2000c. Using the deep immunoSEQ assay, multiplex PCR amplified TCR CDR3 regions from genomic DNA. Extracted genomic DNA from each cell subset was distributed evenly across all wells of several immunoSEQ 96-well plates, and each plate was treated as a replicate. For sorted subsets, approximately 190 ng of genomic DNA, equivalent to 30,000 or so T cell genomes, went into each replicate PCR. The purified libraries were quantified using a Qubit 3.0 fluorometer, sized with a Bioanalyzer 2100, and then quantified again using the KAPA Library Quantification kit. A separate single-read 150-cycle Illumina NextSeq 550 flow cell was used to sequence each immunoSEQ 96-well plate. The paper's processing steps were these. Because only junctional sequences without quality scores were contained in the immunoSEQ output, filtering matching that applied to full-length reads could not be performed. To assign V/J genes and CDR3, sequences were annotated against IMGT germline references using PyIR, a Python wrapper for IgBLAST v1.9. Reads were filtered out if the reads had weak V/J assignments (E-value above 1e-6), no CDR3, stop codons, out-of-frame junctions, or ambiguous translated residues. V3J clonotypes were defined as sequences sharing the same inferred V gene, J gene, and CDR3 amino acid sequence. Percentage overlap between repertoires was calculated by dividing the number of shared unique clonotypes by the size of the smaller repertoire. Richness of each repertoire was evaluated using RTK rarefaction, the Chao1 estimator, and Recon v2.1 estimates of unobserved clonotypes. Generation probabilities were computed with OLGA for all TCRbeta clonotypes obtained by the gDNA method from several donors. TCRdb holds this immuneACCESS table with in-frame rearrangements only. Some clones are missing; in checked studies, unresolved V genes explain under half, and the rest has no known cause. That table supplies the V and J calls and clone size; D and trimming were determined from the DNA. The sample table lists roughly 2.6 million clones, approximately 90% of them with a count of one. The ten top clones hold roughly 0.15% of the sample.

As concerns this clone: Its target antigen remains unknown. No base quality values were provided; no much bigger clone lies one nucleotide off.

The receptor's source is a man in his late teens or twenties in good health. The sequencing sample was made of naive CD4+ T cells sorted from blood. Reading the label with the study, this specimen's cell subset or site is: CD45RA+ positively selected.

The bases are TGTGCCAGCACCGGAGGCGGGAGGGCCCATTTGTATTTT. Translated, this gives CASTGGGRAHLYF. The V and J genes are TRBV9 and TRBJ2-3; TRBD2 matches 9 bases in the middle. The CDR3 spans 13 residues, from the cysteine through the phenylalanine. Only the CDR3 portion is preserved as DNA: 39 bases, with reading frame beginning at the first base. Sequences SGDLS (CDR1) and YYNGEE (CDR2) are obtained from the germline V gene. Here V drops 6 bases and J drops 14 bases, and the junction holds 13 bases not matched to any gene.